This TCR beta chain was captured by sequencing in a study of blood T cell repertoires in COVID-19. Patients of the Seattle cohort, enrolled during active infection, were followed longitudinally. Deletions cut 9 bases from V and 8 bases from J, with 20 bases between. The CDR3 extends over 13 amino acids. The germline CDR1 and CDR2 sequences are SGHNT and YYREEE (reference sequence). Measured with immunoSEQ multiplex PCR; TCRdb has only the in-frame clones, and not every one. The profile shows about 480,000 clones, about 88% of them singletons. Sequencing input: peripheral blood. This sequence was found in a woman aged 45-60 years with COVID-19, enrolled during active disease. The rearrangement uses TRBV5-4 and TRBJ1-2, with TRBD1 as a possible D gene (6 bases). The chain's CDR3 is CATVQQGIDGYTF. The CDR3 DNA is TGTGCCACCGTCCAACAGGGAATCGACGGCTACACCTTC.